This paragraph covers one TCR beta chain sequence. Its antigen is not yet known. Base qualities were left out, and no much larger clone turns up one base away. The germline V gene supplies CDR1 SGHRS and CDR2 YFSETQ. The CDR3, cysteine through phenylalanine, is 16 amino acids long. Only the CDR3 region is kept as DNA, spanning 48 bases read in frame from base 1. V and J are truncated by 0 bases and 0 bases respectively, leaving an intervening sequence of 12 bases. The immunoSEQ Assay was used to immunosequence TCRbeta CDR3 regions from genomic DNA. Before high-throughput sequencing, the genomic DNA was amplified using bias-controlled multiplex PCR. Processing in the source paper ran as follows. To quantify the absolute abundance of each unique TCRbeta CDR3 region, the sequences were collapsed and filtered. Clonality, defined as 1 minus Pielou's evenness, was calculated using only productive rearrangements. A previously published method was used to identify clones with significantly greater frequencies in on-treatment samples than in baseline samples. TCRdb's version of the immuneACCESS table is confined to in-frame rearrangements and falls short of the full clone set. An unresolved V gene accounts for under half of the shortfall where checked; the remainder is of unknown origin. D and trimming were read from the DNA, whereas the V and J calls and clone size are those reported in that table. This sample comprises 15,000 to 20,000 clones, around 77% of them detected only once. Of the sample, around 28% is held by the ten largest clones.

The data originate from a study of sequential checkpoint blockade in melanoma (dated by TCRdb to between 2018 and 2020). About the study as a whole: In a 1:1 randomization, patients received either first-line nivolumab then ipilimumab (arm A) or ipilimumab then nivolumab (arm B). Maintenance nivolumab was given following each of the two trial sequences. Points the paper makes about the study in general: The model for predicting response that combines TCR metrics with mutation burden needs to be validated in larger, independent patient cohorts.

The sample's treatment or condition label, decoded: randomized to nivolumab then ipilimumab (arm A) or the reverse (arm B). No trial patient had received prior DNA-damaging chemotherapy. Thawed PBMCs were sorted on a FACS Aria II flow cytometer to isolate live CD3+CD8+ cells negative for CD19 and CD56. Samples were obtained from patients with melanoma enrolled in CheckMate 064, a randomized, open-label phase II trial of sequential checkpoint blockade. Peripheral blood mononuclear cells were collected by leukapheresis, purified with Ficoll-Paque, and frozen in human serum with about 9.2% DMSO. Right after sorting, the blood CD3+CD8+ cells were verified to be >95% pure, and DNA extraction followed.

This receptor was taken from a human donor with melanoma. The chain couples TRBV5-1 to TRBJ1-1; TRBD1 is a weak D gene call, 5 bases matching. The source was CD8+ T cells sorted from blood (inferred from file names), collected from a patient given nivolumab and ipilimumab in sequence. The bases are TGCGCCAGCAGCTTGGTTGTGGGGGGGATGAACACTGAAGCTTTCTTT. It translates to CASSLVVGGMNTEAFF.